Presented here are 13 T cell receptor beta chains from one specimen sequenced in a study of spatial heterogeneity in lung cancer. TCRdb independently ran MiXCR on the 5' RACE reads; one entry per CDR3 protein. Seen here are 3,000 to 4,000 distinct CDR3 sequences, around 6.7% observed once, and the top ten hold 20%. Time point noted: sample taken at primary tumor resection. Whole RNA from tumor, nontumor lung or frozen PBMC was sequenced unsorted. The source material was normal lung tissue next to the tumor, sampled at surgery. All receptors come from a male donor with early-stage non-small cell lung cancer.

The table lists this clonotype with many counts. This chain uses TRBV6-4 with TRBJ2-3; the match to TRBD1 covers 10 bases. CDR1 is MRHNA, CDR2 SNTAGT, per germline. The CDR3 has 15 amino acids. V dropped 2 bases and J dropped 1; count of bases not matched to a gene: 0. CDR3 loop: CASSDGTGGTDTQYF. DNA for the CDR3: TGTGCCAGCAGTGACGGGACAGGGGGCACAGATACGCAGTATTTT.

By share, this clonotype counts as medium-sized. The gene calls are TRBV6-1 and TRBJ2-2; possibly TRBD2 for D (7 bases). CDR1 and CDR2 from the germline V gene are MNHNS and SASEGT. The CDR3 sequence is 15 residues long. V was cut by 3 bases and J by 5 bases, with 13 bases left in between. DNA for the CDR3: TGTGCCAGCAGTGATGCGGGGGCAGGGACCGGGGAGCTGTTTTTT. It encodes CASSDAGAGTGELFF.

This chain links TRBV5-1 with TRBJ2-7; perhaps TRBD2 as D (5 bases). The CDR3 sequence is 13 residues long. V was clipped by 0 bases and J by 3 bases, with 7 bases between them. Germline-derived CDR1 and CDR2 are SGHRS and YFSETQ. The CDR3 DNA follows: TGCGCCAGCAGCTTGGACGGGAACTACGAGCAGTACGTC. It codes for CASSLDGNYEQYV.

This clonotype qualifies as medium-sized (0.01 to 0.1%). The genes are TRBV2 and TRBJ2-5; D uncertain. V was trimmed by 3 bases and J by 1 base, leaving 9 bases between them. Germline CDR1 and CDR2: SNHLY and FYNNEI. The length of the CDR3 is 14 residues. For the CDR3, the DNA is TGTGCCAGCAGTGATGGCCGAGTCCAAGAGACCCAGTACTTC. Encoded protein: CASSDGRVQETQYF. The complete variable domain, with remaining parts taken from reference TRBV2 and TRBJ2-5, reads EPEVTQTPSHQVTQMGQEVILRCVPISNHLYFYWYRQILGQKVEFLVSFYNNEISEKSEIFDDQFSVERPDGSNFTLKIRSTKLEDSAMYFCASSDGRVQETQYFGPGTRLLVL.

CDR3 bases: TGTGCCAGCAGTTTAGGGACTAGCGGCAATGAGCAGTTCTTC. Its translation is CASSLGTSGNEQFF. This sequence joins TRBV12-3 or TRBV12-4 and TRBJ2-1; 10 bases are shared with TRBD2. This CDR3 spans 14 amino acids. Unmatched junction bases numbered 0, after V lost 1 base and J lost 6 bases.

The CDR3 sequence is CASSLEVPNTGELFF. DNA for the CDR3: TGTGCCAGCAGTTTAGAGGTCCCGAACACCGGGGAGCTGTTTTTT. V and J are TRBV12-3 or TRBV12-4 and TRBJ2-2; D gene ambiguous. The V gene lost 1 base and the J gene lost 0 bases, with 6 bases spanning the gap. This CDR3 contains 15 residues.

This clonotype is labeled as medium-sized. The V call is TRBV7-9, the J call TRBJ2-6; 13 positions match TRBD2. CDR3 length equals 19 residues. Unmatched junction bases numbered 3, after V lost 1 base and J lost 0 bases. From germline, CDR1 is SEHNR and CDR2 FQNEAQ (reference sequence). The CDR3 region has the DNA TGTGCCAGCAGCTTAGTGGGACTAGCGGGGTCCTCTGGGGCCAACGTCCTGACTTTC. Translating gives CASSLVGLAGSSGANVLTF.

The gene calls are TRBV28 and TRBJ2-3; D remains ambiguous. The CDR3 covers 12 residues. Germline V gene lookup returns CDR1 MDHEN and CDR2 SYDVKM. Deletions cut 5 bases from V and 5 bases from J, with 8 bases between. The CDR3 coding sequence is TGTGCCAGCAGTAAGGAGAGAGATACGCAGTATTTT. Translating it yields CASSKERDTQYF.

This clonotype is termed medium-sized (0.01 to 0.1%). The J gene is TRBJ2-1, the V gene TRBV29-1; 12 nucleotides agree with TRBD2. Germline V gene lookup returns CDR1 SQVTM and CDR2 ANQGSEA. The ends lost 6 bases at V and 9 bases at J; junction bases unmatched: 6. The CDR3 length is 13 residues. CDR3 bases: TGCAGCGTCCCGGCTAGCGGGAGGGGTGAGCAGTTCTTC. Its protein is CSVPASGRGEQFF.

This clonotype is deemed medium-sized. The chain combines TRBV13 with TRBJ2-2; D is undetermined. Deletions cut 10 bases from V and 1 base from J, with 13 bases between. Germline V gene data show CDR1 as PRHDT and CDR2 as FYEKMQ (reference sequence). There are 14 residues in the CDR3. CDR3 nucleotide sequence: TGTGCCACCGAAAGGGTCATGAACACCGGGGAGCTGTTTTTT. As protein: CATERVMNTGELFF.

This clonotype was seen repeatedly, ten times or more. This chain joins TRBV27 and TRBJ1-1; D is perhaps TRBD1 (5 bases). The CDR3 has 14 residues. V was shortened by 3 bases and J by 4 bases, with 12 bases between the two germline ends. Germline CDR1 is MNHEY and CDR2 is SMNVEV (reference sequence). CDR3 coding DNA: TGTGCCAGCAGTTTTCGACGGGGGGTCACTGAAGCTTTCTTT. Its protein product is CASSFRRGVTEAFF.

This clonotype has at least ten counts. J is TRBJ1-5 and V is TRBV2, with 9 positions matching TRBD1. With 0 bases clipped from V and 3 bases from J, the junction kept 3 bases outside the gene matches. The CDR3 is 16 amino acids. Germline assignment: CDR1 SNHLY and CDR2 FYNNEI. The CDR3, as DNA: TGTGCCAGCAGTGAAGCGGGACAGGGTGCCAATCAGCCCCAGCATTTT. Protein product: CASSEAGQGANQPQHF. Full variable domain (rest looked up from reference TRBV2 and TRBJ1-5): EPEVTQTPSHQVTQMGQEVILRCVPISNHLYFYWYRQILGQKVEFLVSFYNNEISEKSEIFDDQFSVERPDGSNFTLKIRSTKLEDSAMYFCASSEAGQGANQPQHFGDGTRLSIL.

In its sample, this clonotype ranks as medium-sized (0.01 to 0.1%). The genes are TRBV4-2 and TRBJ1-5, with a weak D call TRBD1 (5 bases). The germline gives CDR1 LGHNA, CDR2 YNFKEQ. Deletions cut 2 bases from V and 2 bases from J, with 13 bases between. This CDR3 region has 16 residues. The CDR3 nucleotides read TGTGCCAGCAGCCAAAAACCGGGGGTGGGCAATCAGCCCCAGCATTTT. This translates into CASSQKPGVGNQPQHF.